The 26 T cell receptor beta chains in this list originate from one sample, sequenced in a study of blood T cell repertoires in COVID-19. The assay was immunoSEQ multiplex PCR, and TCRdb's table has in-frame clones only and misses some. In the table there are some 190,000 clones, less than 90% of which are singletons. The sequenced material came from peripheral blood. These receptors all come from a human donor in a cohort sampled during active COVID-19.

The CDR3 here is CATSDWGGTEAFF. As DNA, the CDR3 is TGTGCCACCAGTGATTGGGGGGGGACTGAAGCTTTCTTT. V gene TRBV24-1 combines with J gene TRBJ1-1, with D maybe TRBD1 (5 bases). V shed 2 bases and J shed 5 bases, with 8 bases lying between them. The CDR3 loop spans 13 amino acids. Germline V gives CDR1 KGHDR, CDR2 SFDVKD.

This clone came up a few times. The chain is built from TRBV2 and TRBJ2-7; 8 bases are a match to TRBD2. The CDR3 runs to 16 residues. Germline assignment: CDR1 SNHLY and CDR2 FYNNEI. Germline trimming cut 0 bases from V and 6 bases from J; bases unmatched to any gene: 10. CDR3 protein: CASSEALREGFREQYV. The DNA for the CDR3 is TGTGCCAGCAGTGAAGCGCTTCGGGAGGGCTTTCGCGAGCAGTACGTC.

The genes are TRBV7-8 and TRBJ2-2, with D maybe TRBD2 (7 bases). Trimming cost V 6 bases and J 4 bases, with 15 bases left between them. CDR1 and CDR2 from the germline V gene are SGHVS and FQNEAQ. This CDR3 comprises 15 residues. Here the CDR3 DNA reads TGTGCCAGCAGTACCAAGGGGGGGCCCACCGGGGAGCTGTTTTTT. Residues: CASSTKGGPTGELFF.

This chain connects TRBV5-1 to TRBJ2-2, with 10 bases matching TRBD2. The CDR3 has 16 amino acids. The V gene's germline CDR1 is SGHRS and CDR2 YFSETQ. V dropped 5 bases and J dropped 6; count of bases not matched to a gene: 10. In nucleotides, the CDR3 is TGCGCCAGCAGACCGCTAGCGGGGGACCTAGCCGGGGAGCTGTTTTTT. It yields the protein CASRPLAGDLAGELFF.

CDR3 in amino acids: CASRGGRRNSPLHF. CDR3 DNA: TGTGCCAGCAGGGGGGGACGACGGAATTCACCCCTCCACTTT. This chain uses TRBV2 with TRBJ1-6, with D possibly TRBD1 on 5 matching bases. In germline, CDR1 is SNHLY, CDR2 FYNNEI. This CDR3 is built from 14 residues. V was pared by 6 bases and J by 7 bases, with 13 bases between.

The J gene is TRBJ1-1, the V gene TRBV12-3 or TRBV12-4; D might be TRBD1 (6 bases). CDR3 size: 11 residues. V shed 6 bases and J shed 7 bases, with 9 bases lying between them. The CDR3 DNA sequence: TGTGCCAGCAGCACAGGGTTTGAAGCTTTCTTT. This gives the protein CASSTGFEAFF.

This chain's CDR3 is CASSYRSWQFF. CDR3 sequence (DNA): TGTGCCAGCAGTTATCGTAGTTGGCAGTTCTTC. This sequence joins TRBV6-2 or TRBV6-3 and TRBJ2-1; D is unresolved. The CDR3 extends over 11 amino acids. Germline loops: CDR1 MNHEY, CDR2 SVGEGT. Between the trimmed V and J ends, which lost 3 bases and 12 bases, there was a span of 9 bases.

The genes are TRBV29-1 and TRBJ2-7; TRBD1 matches 7 bases. With V trimmed by 7 bases and J by 5 bases, 5 bases remained unmatched. The germline CDR1 and CDR2 sequences are SQVTM and ANQGSEA. This CDR3 is 11 amino acids long. The CDR3 DNA follows: TGCAGCGCCAGACAGGGAGACGAGCAGTACTTC. Its translation is CSARQGDEQYF.

This sequence joins TRBV5-1 and TRBJ2-7; 12 bases align to TRBD1. After removal of 6 bases from V and 5 bases from J, the junction contained 9 bases not matched to a gene. In germline, CDR1 is SGHRS, CDR2 YFSETQ. This CDR3 has 15 residues. The CDR3 DNA reads as TGCGCCAGCAACCCAGCCGGGACAGGGGGCCACGAGCAGTACTTC. The encoded protein is CASNPAGTGGHEQYF.

The chain combines TRBV5-1 with TRBJ2-1, with D possibly TRBD1 on 6 matching bases. V was trimmed by 4 bases and J by 4 bases, leaving 9 bases between them. There are 13 residues in the CDR3. The V gene's germline CDR1 is SGHRS and CDR2 YFSETQ. In nucleotides, the CDR3 is TGCGCCAGCAGCACCGGACAGTACAATGAGCAGTTCTTC. As protein: CASSTGQYNEQFF.

V is TRBV4-1 and J is TRBJ2-3; 13 bases align to TRBD2. Per germline, CDR1 MGHRA and CDR2 YSYEKL. The CDR3 has 21 residues. V lost 0 bases to trimming and J lost 1 base; unmatched junction nucleotides: 13. The CDR3 DNA reads TGCGCCAGCAGCCAAGAGAAAGGACTAGCGGGAGATCGGGAGGGCACAGATACGCAGTATTTT. It translates to CASSQEKGLAGDREGTDTQYF.

This rearrangement joins TRBV2 to TRBJ2-5, with TRBD1 matching over 8 bases. This CDR3 comprises 15 residues. The trim removed 8 bases at V and 2 bases at J, leaving 10 bases unmatched. CDR1 and CDR2 from the germline V gene are SNHLY and FYNNEI. CDR3 in DNA: TGTGCCAGCCGGATTTGGACAGGGAAACAAGAGACCCAGTACTTC. Protein sequence: CASRIWTGKQETQYF.

This clone was seen just once. CDR3 loop: CASSQEAGVPDTQYF. DNA of the CDR3: TGTGCCAGCAGCCAAGAAGCGGGAGTCCCTGATACGCAGTATTTT. The V and J genes are TRBV3-1 (or the pseudogene TRBV3-2) and TRBJ2-3; 8 positions agree with TRBD2. V shed 0 bases, J shed 6 bases, and the junction held 5 bases outside the gene matches. From germline, CDR1 is LGHDT and CDR2 YNNKEL (reference sequence). The CDR3 has 15 amino acids.

This chain links TRBV30 with TRBJ2-6, with TRBD1 identical over 7 bases. V trimming: 0 bases; J trimming: 2 bases; junction bases outside the gene matches: 4. CDR1 and CDR2 (germline): GTSNPN, SVGIG (reference sequence). This CDR3 region has 16 residues. CDR3 region: CAWSVKGAAGANVLTF. CDR3 bases: TGTGCCTGGAGTGTAAAGGGGGCGGCTGGGGCCAACGTCCTGACTTTC.

This clone was observed many times. The chain links TRBV6-1 to TRBJ1-6; the D gene is possibly TRBD1 (6 bases). Germline V CDR1 and CDR2: MNHNS, SASEGT. Trimming took off 0 bases at V and 7 bases at J, with 10 bases between the two ends. The length of the CDR3 is 15 residues. The CDR3 loop is CASSEADSFNSPLHF. CDR3 sequence (DNA): TGTGCCAGCAGTGAAGCGGACAGTTTCAATTCACCCCTCCACTTT.

The chain is built from TRBV28 and TRBJ1-2, with D unclear. CDR1 MDHEN and CDR2 SYDVKM come from the germline V gene. Trimming removed 4 bases from V and 4 bases from J, with 10 bases in between. This CDR3 has 13 residues. CDR3 protein: CASSSGIVYGYTF. CDR3 DNA: TGTGCCAGCAGTTCGGGGATCGTCTATGGCTACACCTTC.

This clone has just one count. The gene calls are TRBV7-8 and TRBJ1-1, with D maybe TRBD1 (5 bases). This CDR3 region has 18 residues. V was shortened by 0 bases and J by 0 bases, with 17 bases between the two germline ends. The V gene's germline CDR1 is SGHVS and CDR2 FQNEAQ. This CDR3 is CASSLAMAGVGLNTEAFF. In DNA, the CDR3 is TGTGCCAGCAGCTTAGCAATGGCGGGGGTCGGTTTGAACACTGAAGCTTTCTTT.

The CDR3 reads CASSLNRGQGYNSPLHF. DNA for the CDR3: TGTGCCAGCAGCTTGAACCGTGGACAGGGTTATAATTCACCCCTCCACTTT. The genes are TRBV7-9 and TRBJ1-6; 8 positions match TRBD1. Trimming removed 3 bases from V and 4 bases from J; junction bases left unmatched: 8. The V gene's germline CDR1 is SEHNR and CDR2 FQNEAQ (reference sequence). The CDR3 length is 17 residues.

V is TRBV20-1 and J is TRBJ2-1, with D unclear. Trimming pared 6 bases from V and 8 bases from J, leaving 8 bases between. Germline V gene lookup returns CDR1 DFQATT and CDR2 SNEGSKA (reference sequence). The CDR3 sequence is 10 residues long. CDR3 nucleotides: TGCAGTGCGCGGAAGGATGAGCAGTTCTTC. Its translation: CSARKDEQFF.

Here the CDR3 reads CASTLGLTEAFF. CDR3 nucleotide sequence: TGTGCCAGCACTTTGGGACTAACTGAAGCTTTCTTT. This chain links TRBV12-3 or TRBV12-4 with TRBJ1-1, with D perhaps matching TRBD1 (5 bases). Trimming removed 7 bases from V and 5 bases from J, with 11 bases in between. The CDR3 has 12 amino acids.

This chain connects TRBV24-1 to TRBJ2-1, with 11 positions matching TRBD2. V lost 9 bases, J lost 3 bases, and 3 bases stayed unmatched. Germline CDR1 KGHDR, CDR2 SFDVKD. The CDR3 totals 14 residues. CDR3 protein: CATGGLADYNEQFF. CDR3 nucleotides: TGTGCCACCGGGGGACTAGCGGACTACAATGAGCAGTTCTTC.

The gene calls are TRBV19 and TRBJ1-1; no definite D call. In germline, CDR1 is LNHDA, CDR2 SQIVND (reference sequence). The CDR3 is 14 amino acids. The V and J ends lost 0 bases and 8 bases respectively, with 13 bases between them. CDR3 DNA: TGTGCCAGTAGTATAGATCTTTCCCCCGGGGAAGCTTTCTTT. Its protein is CASSIDLSPGEAFF.

The rearrangement uses TRBV2 and TRBJ2-2, with D possibly being TRBD1 (6 bases). The V and J ends lost 5 bases and 1 base respectively, with 11 bases between them. CDR1 SNHLY and CDR2 FYNNEI come from the germline V gene. The CDR3 totals 15 residues. The CDR3 DNA is TGTGCCAGCAGTAACAGGGAATGGAACACCGGGGAGCTGTTTTTT. This translates into CASSNREWNTGELFF.

The chain uses TRBV6-5 and TRBJ2-3; D is perhaps TRBD1 (6 bases). Looked up from germline, CDR1 is MNHEY and CDR2 is SVGAGI. CDR3 length: 13 residues. Between the trimmed V and J ends, which lost 10 bases and 1 base, there was a span of 12 bases. The CDR3 coding sequence is TGTGCCACCAGGAACAGGGGCACAGATACGCAGTATTTT. This gives the protein CATRNRGTDTQYF.

The chain carries TRBV18 and TRBJ2-5, with D tentatively TRBD2 (6 bases). CDR1 and CDR2 (germline): KGHSH, LQKENI. This CDR3 comprises 14 residues. Trimming removed 3 bases at V and 4 bases at J, with 12 bases between. Here the CDR3 reads CASSPSGILETQYF. The CDR3 DNA reads TGTGCCAGCTCACCTAGCGGCATTTTAGAGACCCAGTACTTC.

A single count supports this clone. The chain uses TRBV5-4 and TRBJ2-7, with 8 bases matching TRBD1. The CDR3 loop spans 16 amino acids. Germline CDR1 SGHNT, CDR2 YYREEE (reference sequence). Trimming removed 2 bases from V and 5 bases from J; junction bases left unmatched: 12. CDR3 sequence (DNA): TGTGCCAGCAGCTTAGAAAGGACAGGGTCATCCCACGAGCAGTACTTC. Residues: CASSLERTGSSHEQYF.